This TCR beta chain was observed in a study of blood T cell repertoires in COVID-19. For the study at large: In each case, the material was cDNA or gDNA derived from T cells, B-cell-depleted T cells, or PBMCs.

V lost 0 bases and J lost 6, with 10 bases in between. The CDR3 length is 14 residues. The germline V gene has CDR1 SGDLS and CDR2 YYNGEE. The method was immunoSEQ multiplex PCR; TCRdb's version includes in-frame clones alone and lacks a portion of them. In the table there are about 350,000 clones, 70% to 90% of which are singletons. The source is a woman aged 25 to 39 who had recovered from COVID-19. The sample taken for sequencing was PBMCs or T cells enriched from blood (not recorded which). The chain combines TRBV9 with TRBJ2-1, with D tentatively TRBD1 (5 bases). The CDR3 region is CASSVDGRGNEQFF. CDR3 nucleotides: TGTGCCAGCAGCGTAGACGGAAGGGGCAATGAGCAGTTCTTC.